This paragraph reports one T cell receptor (beta chain). Its antigen is unidentified. This sample is part of a study of cytomegalovirus exposure and HLA in healthy donors. PCR was performed using 60 Vbeta and 13 Jbeta primers. TCRdb's copy holds only in-frame clones and misses some; the assay was immunoSEQ multiplex PCR. The sample carries roughly 200,000 clones, over 65% recorded once. Trimming shortened V by 7 bases and J by 0 bases, and 12 bases separated the two germline ends. Germline V gene data show CDR1 as LNHDA and CDR2 as SQIVND (reference sequence). CDR3 length equals 15 residues. Notes on the study in general: HLA-A and HLA-B allele assignments for most subjects were reportedly predicted accurately using TCR beta sequences.

The rearrangement joins TRBV19 to TRBJ2-2; no definite D call. Input material: PBMCs. The sequence was collected from a man in his forties in good health and CMV-seropositive. CDR3 protein: CASTRFTPNTGELFF. CDR3 DNA: TGTGCCAGTACTCGTTTTACTCCGAACACCGGGGAGCTGTTTTTT.